Included here is one T cell receptor beta chain sequence, with context. Its cognate antigen is unknown. At one end the junction does not follow the germline gene, possibly because of a read error. The germline gives CDR1 DFQATT, CDR2 SNEGSKA (reference sequence). The CDR3 runs 11 residues. These data come from a study of cytomegalovirus exposure and HLA in healthy donors. Study information: Out of fewer than 400 genotyped donors, roughly 80% belonged to the Caucasian-associated ancestry cluster.

Findings and caveats of the study: Later, TCR association rates were found to vary by HLA locus, highest for DRB1 and lowest for HLA-C.

With 60 Vbeta and 13 Jbeta primers, the PCR was carried out. TCRdb's table, derived via immunoSEQ multiplex PCR, lists solely in-frame clones and lacks some. The sample has 170,000 or so clones, over 75% seen once; the top ten hold approximately 1.6%. Specimen: PBMCs. This receptor was obtained from a woman aged 30 to 39 in good health and CMV-seronegative. V and J are TRBV20-1 and TRBJ1-5, with D hard to call. CDR3 loop: CSASSGQAVNF. In nucleotides, the CDR3 is TGCAGTGCTAGTAGTGGTCAGGCCGTGAATTTT.